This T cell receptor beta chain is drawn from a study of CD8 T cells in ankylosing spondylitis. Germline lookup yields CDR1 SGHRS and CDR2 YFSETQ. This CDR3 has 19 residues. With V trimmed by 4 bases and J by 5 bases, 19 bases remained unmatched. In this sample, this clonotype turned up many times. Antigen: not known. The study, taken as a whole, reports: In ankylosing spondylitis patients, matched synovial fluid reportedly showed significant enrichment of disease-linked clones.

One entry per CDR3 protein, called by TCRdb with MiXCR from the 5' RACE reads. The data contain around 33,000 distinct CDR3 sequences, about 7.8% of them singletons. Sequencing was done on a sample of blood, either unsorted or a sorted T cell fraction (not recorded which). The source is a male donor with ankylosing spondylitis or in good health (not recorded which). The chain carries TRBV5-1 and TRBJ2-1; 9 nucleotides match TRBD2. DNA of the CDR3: TGCGCCAGCAGCCCCCCGTGGCGGGAGGGCCAGGTTTGGGACAATGAGCAGTTCTTC. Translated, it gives CASSPPWREGQVWDNEQFF. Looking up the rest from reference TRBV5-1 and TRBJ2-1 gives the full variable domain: KAGVTQTPRYLIKTRGQQVTLSCSPISGHRSVSWYQQTPGQGLQFLFEYFSETQRNKGNFPGRFSGRQFSNSRSEMNVSTLELGDSALYLCASSPPWREGQVWDNEQFFGPGTRLTVL.